This TCR beta chain stems from a study of blood T cell repertoires in COVID-19. Study-wide background: Acute-phase and convalescent COVID-19 samples originated in the United States, Italy and Spain. The analysed material was cDNA or gDNA that came from T cells, B-cell-depleted T cells, or PBMCs.

The germline gives CDR1 WSHSY, CDR2 SAAADI. V shed 3 bases and J shed 2 bases, with 8 bases lying between them. The CDR3 has 15 residues. As processed by the authors: Estimated nucleated cell counts came from reference gene primer amplification. TCRdb keeps only in-frame clones here, not all; method: immunoSEQ multiplex PCR. V, J and clone size are those of that table, while D and trimming were read from the DNA. This sample has more than 200,000 clones; 85% to 90% occur once, and the top ten carry about 2.2%. The sequenced sample consisted of peripheral blood. This receptor was obtained from a woman aged 50 to 65 with acute or convalescent COVID-19. The rearrangement links TRBV10-2 to TRBJ1-6; D unclear. The CDR3: CASSDGRTYNSPLHF. As DNA, the CDR3 is TGCGCCAGCAGTGATGGGAGAACCTATAATTCACCCCTCCACTTT.